This T cell receptor (beta chain) emerged from a study of T cells expressing NK-cell markers. The CDR3 runs to 16 residues. From germline, CDR1 is LNHNV and CDR2 YYDKDF (reference sequence). TCRdb reprocessed the 5' RACE reads and stores each CDR3 protein as one record, lacking DNA. The listing contains about 160,000 distinct CDR3 sequences. The sequence came from a man aged 18-70 years in good health. The chain couples TRBV15 to TRBJ2-7; as DNA is missing, the TRBD1 call by TCRdb cannot be tested. The specimen was blood T cells: a sorted CD56 or NKG2C T cell subset, CD4+ or CD8+ T cells, or bulk PBMC T cells (not recorded which). The CDR3 is CATSSYTGSLSYEQYF. Using reference TRBV15 and TRBJ2-7 for the parts outside the CDR3, the full variable domain is DAMVIQNPRYQVTQFGKPVTLSCSQTLNHNVMYWYQQKSSQAPKLLFHYYDKDFNNEADTPDNFQSRRPNTSFCFLDIRSPGLGDTAMYLCATSSYTGSLSYEQYFGPGTRLTVT.